What follows is one T cell receptor beta chain and its context. The length of the CDR3 is 15 residues. V lost 7 bases to trimming and J lost 2 bases, with 15 bases between them. Germline CDR1 and CDR2: MNHNY and SVGAGI (reference sequence). TCRdb keeps only in-frame clones here, not all; method: immunoSEQ multiplex PCR. This sample has under 60,000 clones, with around 92% found just once. This sample is part of a study of T cell changes during pregnancy in multiple sclerosis. The clonotype comes from a female donor with multiple sclerosis, enrolled in a pregnancy study. The chain is built from TRBV6-6 and TRBJ1-5, with a tentative D call TRBD1 (6 bases). The sequencing here drew on CD4+ T cells from peripheral blood mononuclear cells, taken after pregnancy. Here the CDR3 DNA reads TGTGCCAGCAAGGGCGGGGGGCTTGGCAATCAGCCCCAGCATTTT. Protein sequence: CASKGGGLGNQPQHF.